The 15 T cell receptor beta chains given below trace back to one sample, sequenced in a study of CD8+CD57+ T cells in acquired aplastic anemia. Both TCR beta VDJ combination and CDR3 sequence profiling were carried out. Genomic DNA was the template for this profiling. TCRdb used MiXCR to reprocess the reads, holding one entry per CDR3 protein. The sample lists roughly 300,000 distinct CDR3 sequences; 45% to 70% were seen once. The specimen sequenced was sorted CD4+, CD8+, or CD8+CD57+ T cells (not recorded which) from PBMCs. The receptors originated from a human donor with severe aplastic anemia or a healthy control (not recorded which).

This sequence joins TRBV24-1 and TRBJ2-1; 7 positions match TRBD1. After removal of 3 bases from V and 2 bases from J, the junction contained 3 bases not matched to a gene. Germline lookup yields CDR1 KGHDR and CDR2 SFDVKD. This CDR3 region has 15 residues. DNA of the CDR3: TGTGCCACCAGTGATGCCGGGACAGCCTACAATGAGCAGTTCTTC. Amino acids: CATSDAGTAYNEQFF.

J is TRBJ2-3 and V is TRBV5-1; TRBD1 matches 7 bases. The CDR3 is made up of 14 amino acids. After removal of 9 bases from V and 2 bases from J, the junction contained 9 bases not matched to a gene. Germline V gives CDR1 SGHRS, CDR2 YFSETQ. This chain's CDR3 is CATGTGAHTDTQYF. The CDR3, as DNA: TGCGCCACTGGTACAGGGGCACACACAGATACGCAGTATTTT.

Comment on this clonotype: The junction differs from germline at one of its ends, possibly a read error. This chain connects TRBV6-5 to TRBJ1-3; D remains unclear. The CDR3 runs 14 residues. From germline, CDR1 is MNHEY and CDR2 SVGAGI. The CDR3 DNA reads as TGTGCCAGCAGTTACTCAGGGAGCGGAAACACCGTATATTTT. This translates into CASSYSGSGNTVYF.

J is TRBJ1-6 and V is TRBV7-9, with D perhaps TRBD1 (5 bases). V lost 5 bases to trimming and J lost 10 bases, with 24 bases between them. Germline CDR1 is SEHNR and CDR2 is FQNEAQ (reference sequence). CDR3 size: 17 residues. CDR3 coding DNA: TGTGCCAGCAGCGACGCGGGGGGGACGGCCACCAGGTCACCCCTCCACTTT. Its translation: CASSDAGGTATRSPLHF.

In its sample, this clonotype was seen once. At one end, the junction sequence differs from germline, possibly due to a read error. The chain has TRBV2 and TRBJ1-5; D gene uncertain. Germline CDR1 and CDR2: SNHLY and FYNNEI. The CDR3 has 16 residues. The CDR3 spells CASGEAEAYSNQPQHF. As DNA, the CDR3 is TGTGCCAGCGGTGAAGCGGAAGCTTATAGCAATCAGCCCCAGCATTTT.

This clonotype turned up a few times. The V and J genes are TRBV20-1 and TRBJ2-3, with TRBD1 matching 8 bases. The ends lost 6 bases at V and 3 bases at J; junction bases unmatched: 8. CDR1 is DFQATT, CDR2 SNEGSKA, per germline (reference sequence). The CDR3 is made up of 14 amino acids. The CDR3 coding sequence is TGCAGTGCAAATTCACAGGGGGTAACAGATACGCAGTATTTT. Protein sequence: CSANSQGVTDTQYF.

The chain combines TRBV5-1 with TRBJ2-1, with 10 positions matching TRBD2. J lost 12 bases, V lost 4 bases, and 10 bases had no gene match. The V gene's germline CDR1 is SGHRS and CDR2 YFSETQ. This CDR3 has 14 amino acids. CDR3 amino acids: CASSTGTSVLGQFF. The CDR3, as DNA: TGCGCCAGCAGCACCGGGACTAGCGTGTTGGGGCAGTTCTTC.

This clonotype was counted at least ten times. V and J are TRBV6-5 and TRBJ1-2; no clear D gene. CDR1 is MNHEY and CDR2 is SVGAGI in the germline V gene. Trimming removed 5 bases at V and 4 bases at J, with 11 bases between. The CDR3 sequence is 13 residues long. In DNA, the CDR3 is TGTGCCAGCAGTCCTAGGGCGAGCTATGGCTACACCTTC. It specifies CASSPRASYGYTF.

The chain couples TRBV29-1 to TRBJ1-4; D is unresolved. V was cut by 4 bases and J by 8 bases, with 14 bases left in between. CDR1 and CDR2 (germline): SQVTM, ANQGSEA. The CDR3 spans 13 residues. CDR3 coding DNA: TGCAGCGTTGGAGGACGGCCCTCCGAAAAACTGTTTTTT. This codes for CSVGGRPSEKLFF.

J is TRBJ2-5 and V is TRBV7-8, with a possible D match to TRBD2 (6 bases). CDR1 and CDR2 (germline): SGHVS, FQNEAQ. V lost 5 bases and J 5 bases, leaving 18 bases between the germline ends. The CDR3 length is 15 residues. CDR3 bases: TGTGCCAGCAGCCAAAACCCGGGGAGCGGGGAGACCCAGTACTTC. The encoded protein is CASSQNPGSGETQYF.

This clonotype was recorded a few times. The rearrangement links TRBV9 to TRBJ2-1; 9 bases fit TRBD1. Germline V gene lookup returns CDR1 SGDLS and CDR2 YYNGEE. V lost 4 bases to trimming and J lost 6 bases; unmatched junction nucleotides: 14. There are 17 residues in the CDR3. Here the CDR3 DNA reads TGTGCCAGCAGCCCACGACAGGGGGGCAAACTAGCCAATGAGCAGTTCTTC. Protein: CASSPRQGGKLANEQFF. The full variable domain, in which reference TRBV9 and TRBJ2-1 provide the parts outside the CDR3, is DSGVTQTPKHLITATGQRVTLRCSPRSGDLSVYWYQQSLDQGLQFLIQYYNGEERAKGNILERFSAQQFPDLHSELNLSSLELGDSALYFCASSPRQGGKLANEQFFGPGTRLTVL.

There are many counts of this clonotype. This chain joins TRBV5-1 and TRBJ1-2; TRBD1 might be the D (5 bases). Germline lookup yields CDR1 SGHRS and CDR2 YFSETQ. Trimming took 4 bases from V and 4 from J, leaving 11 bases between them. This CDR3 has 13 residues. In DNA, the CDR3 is TGCGCCAGCAGCGGAGGGGAAGCCTATGGCTACACCTTC. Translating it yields CASSGGEAYGYTF. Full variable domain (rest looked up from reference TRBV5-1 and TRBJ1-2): KAGVTQTPRYLIKTRGQQVTLSCSPISGHRSVSWYQQTPGQGLQFLFEYFSETQRNKGNFPGRFSGRQFSNSRSEMNVSTLELGDSALYLCASSGGEAYGYTFGSGTRLTVV.

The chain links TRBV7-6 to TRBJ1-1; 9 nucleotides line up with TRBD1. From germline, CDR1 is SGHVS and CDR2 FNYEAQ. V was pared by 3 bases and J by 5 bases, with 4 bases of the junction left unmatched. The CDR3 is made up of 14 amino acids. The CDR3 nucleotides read TGTGCCAGCAGCTTTACGGGACAGGGAACTGAAGCTTTCTTT. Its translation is CASSFTGQGTEAFF.

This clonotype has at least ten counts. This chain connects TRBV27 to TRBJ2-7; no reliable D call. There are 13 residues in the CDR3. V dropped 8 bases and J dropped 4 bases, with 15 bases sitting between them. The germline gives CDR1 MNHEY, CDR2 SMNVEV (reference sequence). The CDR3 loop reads CASGLGPSYEQYF. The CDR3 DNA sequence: TGTGCCAGCGGATTAGGGCCATCTTACGAGCAGTACTTC.

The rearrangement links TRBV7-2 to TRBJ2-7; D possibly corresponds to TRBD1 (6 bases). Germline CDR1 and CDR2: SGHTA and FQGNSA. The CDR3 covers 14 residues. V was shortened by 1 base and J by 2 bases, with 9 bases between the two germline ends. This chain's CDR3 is CASSLGTVPYEQYF. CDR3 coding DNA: TGTGCCAGCAGCTTAGGGACAGTCCCCTACGAGCAGTACTTC. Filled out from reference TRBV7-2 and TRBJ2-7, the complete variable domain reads GAGVSQSPSNKVTEKGKDVELRCDPISGHTALYWYRQSLGQGLEFLIYFQGNSAPDKSGLPSDRFSAERTGGSVSTLTIQRTQQEDSAVYLCASSLGTVPYEQYFGPGTRLTVT.